This T cell receptor (beta chain) was sequenced in a study of T cell changes during pregnancy in multiple sclerosis. Germline V gene sequence: CDR1 MNHEY, CDR2 SVGAGI. CDR3 length equals 12 residues. Deletions cut 5 bases from V and 1 base from J, with 4 bases between. The protocol was immunoSEQ multiplex PCR, while the TCRdb copy is restricted to in-frame clones and leaves out a portion. Of more than 15,000 clones detected, 65% to 90% appear once; the ten largest clones hold roughly a sixth. The sequencing here drew on CD8+ T cells from peripheral blood mononuclear cells, taken after pregnancy. This TCR came from a female donor in good health, enrolled as a control in a pregnancy study. V gene TRBV6-5 combines with J gene TRBJ2-3; D is ambiguous. CDR3 amino acids: CASSTGTDTQYF. The CDR3 DNA reads as TGTGCCAGCAGTACAGGCACAGATACGCAGTATTTT.